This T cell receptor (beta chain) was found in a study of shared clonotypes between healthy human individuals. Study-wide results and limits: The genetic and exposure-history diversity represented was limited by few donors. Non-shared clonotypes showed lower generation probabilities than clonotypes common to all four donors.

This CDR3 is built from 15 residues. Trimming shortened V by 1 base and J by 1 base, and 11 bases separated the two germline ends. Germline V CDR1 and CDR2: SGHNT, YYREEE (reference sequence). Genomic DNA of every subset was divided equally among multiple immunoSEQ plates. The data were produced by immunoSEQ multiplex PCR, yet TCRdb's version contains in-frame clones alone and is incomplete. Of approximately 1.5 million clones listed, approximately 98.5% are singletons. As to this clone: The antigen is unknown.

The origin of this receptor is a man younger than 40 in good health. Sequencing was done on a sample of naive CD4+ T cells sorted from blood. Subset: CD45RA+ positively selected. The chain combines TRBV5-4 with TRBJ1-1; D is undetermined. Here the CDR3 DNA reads TGTGCCAGCAGCTTGATTGGAGTTACGAACACTGAAGCTTTCTTT. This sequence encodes CASSLIGVTNTEAFF.